These T cell receptor beta chains were read from a single sample in a study of regulatory T cells in long-lasting Graves disease. Via MiXCR, TCRdb re-called the multiplex PCR reads, giving one row per CDR3 protein. The table shows over 350,000 distinct CDR3 sequences, with over 14% occurring only once. This sample was shared with a second study, whose subject was T cells in Graves' hyperthyroidism and ophthalmopathy.

Source: peripheral blood mononuclear cells (PBMCs), taken at new diagnosis, from a patient treated with antithyroid drugs. Receptors originate from a woman aged 40 to 50 with Graves disease. Both conserved end residues are part of each CDR3. D genes are given only for firm matches. Clone size is stated in some rows and not others, as once, few, many or a class when expanded.

>TRBD1|18|TRBV7-8|TRBJ2-2|many
TGTGCCAGCAGCTTAGCCACCGTCCTGGACAGGGTGTCCGGGGAGCTGTTTTTT
CASSLATVLDRVSGELFF
>TRBD1|14|TRBV11-3|TRBJ2-2|many
TGTGCCAGCACCGACAACAGGGGTTGGGGGGAGCTGTTTTTT
CASTDNRGWGELFF
>TRBD2|17|TRBV2|TRBJ2-3|.
TGTGCCAGCACTAGACTAGCGGGAGCCGAGAGCACAGATACGCAGTATTTT
CASTRLAGAESTDTQYF
>TRBD1|14|TRBV9|TRBJ2-1|few
TGTGCCAGCAGCGCGGGACAGGGATTCAATGAGCAGTTCTTC
CASSAGQGFNEQFF
>TRBD2|15|TRBV7-2|TRBJ2-2|many
TGTGCCAGCAGCTTGACTAGCGGGACCACCGGGGAGCTGTTTTTT
CASSLTSGTTGELFF
>TRBD2|18|TRBV5-1|TRBJ2-5|few
TGCACCAGCAGCTTGATGTTGGTGGCGGGAGGGCCGAGAGAGACCCAGTACTTC
CTSSLMLVAGGPRETQYF
>.|11|TRBV12-3/TRBV12-4|TRBJ1-4|many
TGTGCCAGCAGTCTCTATGAAAAACTGTTTTTT
CASSLYEKLFF
>.|13|TRBV7-9|TRBJ1-5|.
TGTGCCAGCACCCACCATAGCAATCAGCCCCAGCATTTT
CASTHHSNQPQHF
>.|15|TRBV24-1|TRBJ2-3|few
TGTGCCACCAGTGATTTGCGGCCGGGGACAGATACGCAGTATTTT
CATSDLRPGTDTQYF
>TRBD1|15|TRBV7-2|TRBJ2-7|few
TGTGCCAGCAGCTTAACTGGACAGGGGAAGGATGAGCAGTACTTC
CASSLTGQGKDEQYF
>TRBD1|15|TRBV5-5|TRBJ2-5|many
TGTGCCAGCAGCTTGGTGGGACAGGGGCGCGGGACCCAGTACTTC
CASSLVGQGRGTQYF
>.|15|TRBV7-3|TRBJ2-3|many
TGTGCCAGCAGCCAAGGCGGGTACAGCACAGATACGCAGTATTTT
CASSQGGYSTDTQYF
>.|13|TRBV28|TRBJ2-7|few
TGTGCCAGCAGTTTAGGAGGGTCCAACGAGCAGTACTTC
CASSLGGSNEQYF
>TRBD1|15|TRBV6-2/TRBV6-3|TRBJ2-7|few
TGTGCCAGCAGTTACAGGGGGCAGGGATTATACGAGCAGTACTTC
CASSYRGQGLYEQYF
>TRBD1|18|TRBV5-1|TRBJ2-6|many
TGCGCCAGCAGTCTCCGGGACAGTTCTGTCCCTGGGGCCAACGTCCTGACTTTC
CASSLRDSSVPGANVLTF
>TRBD2|14|TRBV7-9|TRBJ2-2|few
TGTGCCGCGGGAGGGGTTAGGAACACCGGGGAGCTGTTTTTT
CAAGGVRNTGELFF
>.|14|TRBV5-5|TRBJ1-4|.
TGTGCCAGCAGCTTGTATTGGGAGGGTGAAAAACTGTTTTTT
CASSLYWEGEKLFF
>.|13|TRBV18|TRBJ1-1|many
TGTGCCAGCTCACCCCCCCTGCGGACTGAAGCTTTCTTT
CASSPPLRTEAFF
>TRBD1|17|TRBV28|TRBJ1-5|.
TGTGCCAGCAGCTATATTGTAGGACAGGGGGGCGGCCAGCCCCAGCATTTT
CASSYIVGQGGGQPQHF
>TRBD2|15|TRBV5-6|TRBJ2-7|many
TGTGCCAGCACCGATAGCGGCGGGAGTCTTGGGGAGCAGTACTTC
CASTDSGGSLGEQYF
>TRBD2|15|TRBV3-1|TRBJ2-1|.
TGTGCCAGCAGCCCCCCGGGACTAGACTACAATGAGCAGTTCTTC
CASSPPGLDYNEQFF
>TRBD1|13|TRBV10-3|TRBJ1-1|many
TGTGCCATCAGGGGGACAGCGAACACTGAAGCTTTCTTT
CAIRGTANTEAFF
>.|15|TRBV7-3|TRBJ2-1|many
TGTGCCAGCAGCTTAACGGTGGGCTCCTACAATGAGCAGTTCTTC
CASSLTVGSYNEQFF
>.|11|TRBV29-1|TRBJ2-1|.
TGCAGCGTTGACAAAGTAAATGAGCAGTTCTTC
CSVDKVNEQFF
>.|17|TRBV18|TRBJ2-3|.
TGTGCCAGCTCACCAACTTATCTAGCCGGGGAGCCCGATACGCAGTATTTT
CASSPTYLAGEPDTQYF
>.|14|TRBV12-3/TRBV12-4|TRBJ1-1|many
TGTGCCAGCACCCGGGGGGGGATGGACACTGAAGCTTTCTTT
CASTRGGMDTEAFF
>.|13|TRBV5-1|TRBJ2-7|few
TGCGCCAGCAGCTTAGGGCTAGCGAGGGAGCAGTACTTC
CASSLGLAREQYF
>.|15|TRBV18|TRBJ2-3|.
TGTGCCAGCTCGATAGGGCCTAGCGAGGCAGATACGCAGTATTTT
CASSIGPSEADTQYF
>TRBD2|17|TRBV11-2|TRBJ2-7|many
TGTGCCAGCAGCCTAGCCCGGATAGCGGGAGACTTCTACGAGCAGTACTTC
CASSLARIAGDFYEQYF
>TRBD2|16|TRBV12-3/TRBV12-4|TRBJ2-5|many
TGTGCCAGCAGTTTCAACCCGGGACTAGGGCAGGAGACCCAGTACTTC
CASSFNPGLGQETQYF
>.|13|TRBV9|TRBJ1-2|.
TGTGCCAGCAGCGGAGACAGTGACTATGGCTACACCTTC
CASSGDSDYGYTF
>TRBD1|14|TRBV20-1|TRBJ2-5|many
TGCAGTGCTAGCACGGGACAGTTAAAAGAGACCCAGTACTTC
CSASTGQLKETQYF
>TRBD1|15|TRBV18|TRBJ1-2|.
TGTGCCAGCTCACCCGCCCGGACAGGGGACTATGGCTACACCTTC
CASSPARTGDYGYTF
>.|13|TRBV18|TRBJ1-4|many
TGTGCCAGCTCCACAGGGTCGAATGAAAAACTGTTTTTT
CASSTGSNEKLFF
>.|16|TRBV6-2/TRBV6-3|TRBJ2-5|many
TGTGCCAGCAGTTCCCGACTAGGTTCTATCCTGGAGACCCAGTACTTC
CASSSRLGSILETQYF
>.|14|TRBV6-2/TRBV6-3|TRBJ2-3|.
TGTGCCAGCAGTTACGTCTGGGAGGTCGATACGCAGTATTTT
CASSYVWEVDTQYF